This T cell receptor beta chain was captured by sequencing in a study of CD8+ T cells in alopecia areata listed by TCRdb under 2018. Looking at the study overall: The treated patients, all with moderate-to-severe alopecia areata, were enrolled in an open-label pilot trial of oral tofacitinib given at 5 to 10 mg twice daily. Tofacitinib was given for 6 to 18 months, followed by 6 months of follow-up off drug to assess delayed response and recurrence. Patients on tofacitinib were biopsied at baseline and after 4 and 24 weeks of treatment, and several of the patients also had a later scalp biopsy. High-throughput TCRbeta sequencing was used to examine T cell clonal expansion in alopecia areata in both the C3H/HeJ mouse model and human patients. On the human side, TCRbeta sequencing was run on scalp tissue and on sorted CD4+ and CD8+ peripheral blood T cells from healthy controls and from alopecia areata patients with either patchy or totalis/universalis disease. TCRbeta CDR3 regions were amplified by immunoSEQ multiplex PCR using 35 Vbeta forward and 13 Jbeta reverse primers. Clonality in the scalp was compared among normal scalp (n=4), patchy alopecia areata scalp (n=8), and alopecia totalis/universalis scalp (n=8). In treated patients, disease severity was measured using the SALT score, which gives the percentage of scalp surface area affected. The RNA source kit depended on sample type: the PAXgene miRNA kit for fixed scalp, the miRNeasy kit for PBMCs, and the RNeasy kit for mouse skin.

Libraries came from the immunoSEQ multiplex PCR assay. For TCR sequencing, RNA was extracted from every sample and reverse transcribed into cDNA to serve as template. First-strand cDNA was synthesized with SuperScript III using a 2:1 mix of oligo-dT and random hexamers. A synthetic immune receptor repertoire was used to measure amplification bias, and any remaining bias was corrected computationally. From the authors' description of their analysis: After raw reads were preprocessed to remove errors, the CDR3 was defined following IMGT conventions as running from the conserved cysteine to phenylalanine. Clonality was computed by normalizing Shannon entropy by log2 of the number of productive unique TCRs and subtracting the result from 1. Scalp TCRbeta sequences were cross-referenced with sorted blood CD4 and CD8 repertoires so that the CD4 or CD8 identity of scalp clones could be inferred. TCRdb took over this immuneACCESS table, retaining in-frame rearrangements with V and J assigned. Such tables are incomplete; in checked studies, under half of the missing clones stem from an unresolved V gene, and the remainder is unexplained. That table gives V, J and clone size, and the DNA gave D and trimming. In this sample the table shows 90,000 to 150,000 clones, more than 40% of which occur a single time. The top ten constitute roughly 0.5% of the sample.

The time point label corresponds to: approximately 4 weeks on oral tofacitinib. The sample's treatment or condition label, decoded: oral pan-JAK inhibitor, 5-10 mg twice daily. From alopecia areata patients, peripheral blood was collected along with lesional scalp punch biopsies. PBMCs were isolated by density centrifugation and stained for CD3, CD4 and CD8, after which CD4+ and CD8+ T cells were sorted on a FACSAria. The investigation overall reported the following: Because the treated cohort was small and included a single nonresponder, larger studies are needed to assess links between baseline CD8+ expansion and response. Many expanded lesional clones were found to persist in scalp and blood during tofacitinib treatment, and relapse after treatment cessation may be partly explained by this persistence. Compared with normal scalp, lesional scalp had higher clonality and more expanded CD8+ clones, particularly in alopecia totalis/universalis, a pattern that suggests antigenic drive. Compared with mice, TCR sequences shared between patients were less clear, possibly partly because of HLA diversity across the patient population. Scalp TCR repertoire analysis is complicated because resident alphabeta T cells in normal human skin are also sequenced, whereas mouse skin is dominated by gammadelta T cells. Tofacitinib significantly decreased scalp clonality and the number of expanded CD8+ clones among the top 100 scalp clones.

Between the V and J ends, shortened by 5 bases and 5 bases respectively, the junction contains 15 bases. The CDR3 numbers 15 residues from cysteine through phenylalanine. Of the read, only the CDR3 DNA is kept; its 45 bases are in frame from base 1. The CDR1 and CDR2 encoded by the germline V gene are SGHAT and FQNNGV. As to this clone: The clone's antigen remains unknown. Per-base quality was not reported, and no clone a single base away is much larger than it.

The sequence was obtained from a human donor with alopecia areata. In this chain, TRBV11-2 is recombined with TRBJ1-4; the D segment cannot be called with confidence. The sample here was CD4+ T cells sorted from blood, taken at week 4, from a patient treated with tofacitinib. Here is the DNA: TGTGCCAGCAGCCAAGACCGCGTAGGCAATGAAAAACTGTTTTTT. Translated, it reads CASSQDRVGNEKLFF.